The TCR beta chain described here comes from a study of T cells in Graves' hyperthyroidism and ophthalmopathy. From RNA transcripts, TCR beta CDR3 regions were amplified. The TCR CDR3 first-round RT-PCR relied on the HTBI primer set. MiXCR, run by TCRdb on the multiplex PCR reads, gives a single entry per CDR3 protein. The table shows hundreds of thousands of distinct CDR3 sequences, with about 20% occurring only once. This CDR3 has 14 residues. V was cut by 3 bases and J by 1 base, with 9 bases left in between. At least ten counts were recorded for this clonotype. The chain links TRBV12-3 or TRBV12-4 to TRBJ1-1; D call uncertain. Sequenced material: blood. The sequence was obtained from a woman under 30 with Graves' hyperthyroidism. Written as DNA, the CDR3 is TGTGCCAGCAGTTTCCCTTTGAGGAACACTGAAGCTTTCTTT. Its translation is CASSFPLRNTEAFF.